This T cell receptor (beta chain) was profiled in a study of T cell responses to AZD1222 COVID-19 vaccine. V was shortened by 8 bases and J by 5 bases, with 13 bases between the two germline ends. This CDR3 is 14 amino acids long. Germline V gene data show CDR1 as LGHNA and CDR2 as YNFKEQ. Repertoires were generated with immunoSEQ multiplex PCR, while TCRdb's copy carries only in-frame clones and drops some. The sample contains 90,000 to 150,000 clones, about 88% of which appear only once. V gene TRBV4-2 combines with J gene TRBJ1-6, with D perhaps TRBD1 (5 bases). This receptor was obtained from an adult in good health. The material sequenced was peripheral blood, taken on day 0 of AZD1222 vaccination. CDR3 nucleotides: TGTGCCAGCCAGGCGCGGGGGGATAATTCACCCCTCCACTTT. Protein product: CASQARGDNSPLHF.